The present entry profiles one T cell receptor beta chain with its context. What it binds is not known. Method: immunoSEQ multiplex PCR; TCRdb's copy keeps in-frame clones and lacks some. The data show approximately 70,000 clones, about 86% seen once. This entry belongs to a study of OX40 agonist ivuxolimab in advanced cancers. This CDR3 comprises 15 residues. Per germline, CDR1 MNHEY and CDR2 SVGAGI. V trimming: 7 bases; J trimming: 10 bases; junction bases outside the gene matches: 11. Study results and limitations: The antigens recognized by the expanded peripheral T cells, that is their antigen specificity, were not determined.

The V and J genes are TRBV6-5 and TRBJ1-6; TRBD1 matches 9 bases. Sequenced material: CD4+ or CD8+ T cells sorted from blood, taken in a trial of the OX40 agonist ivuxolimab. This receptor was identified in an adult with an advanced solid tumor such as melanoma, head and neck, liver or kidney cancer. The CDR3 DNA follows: TGTGCCAGCAAGACACAGGGGGCGCTTCGATCACCCCTCCACTTT. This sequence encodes CASKTQGALRSPLHF.